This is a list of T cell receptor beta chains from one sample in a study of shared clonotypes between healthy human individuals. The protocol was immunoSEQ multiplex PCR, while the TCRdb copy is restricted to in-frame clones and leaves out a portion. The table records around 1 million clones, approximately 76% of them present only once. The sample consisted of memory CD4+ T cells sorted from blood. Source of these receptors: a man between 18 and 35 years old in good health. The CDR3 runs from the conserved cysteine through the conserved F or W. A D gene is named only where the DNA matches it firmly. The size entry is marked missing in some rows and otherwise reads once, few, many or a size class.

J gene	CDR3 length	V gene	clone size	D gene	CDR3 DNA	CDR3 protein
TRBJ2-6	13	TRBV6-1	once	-	TGTGCCACGGACGTGACTGGGGCCAACGTCCTGACTTTC	CATDVTGANVLTF
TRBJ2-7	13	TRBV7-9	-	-	TGTGCCAGCAGCGCTAATCCGCCCTACGAGCAGTACTTC	CASSANPPYEQYF
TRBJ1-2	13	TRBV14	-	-	TGTGCCAGCAGCCAAGGTCTTCGCCGAGAGGAGACCTTC	CASSQGLRREETF
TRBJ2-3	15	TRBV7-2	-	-	TGTGCCAGCAGCTTAGATCGTGGGGTGGCAGATACGCAGTATTTT	CASSLDRGVADTQYF
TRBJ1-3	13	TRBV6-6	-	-	TGTGCCAGCAGAAGAGACTCTGGAAACACCATATATTTT	CASRRDSGNTIYF
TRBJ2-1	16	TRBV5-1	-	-	TGCGCCAGCAGCTCCCAGGGCGTCAGCGTCTCTAGTGAGCAGTTCTTC	CASSSQGVSVSSEQFF
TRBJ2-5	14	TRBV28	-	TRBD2	TGTGCCAGCAGTGTAACTAGCGCCGGAGAGACCCAGTACTTC	CASSVTSAGETQYF
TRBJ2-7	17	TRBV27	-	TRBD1	TGTGCCAGCAGTAGAGAGGGGGCCGACAGGACCCGCTACGAGCAGTACTTC	CASSREGADRTRYEQYF
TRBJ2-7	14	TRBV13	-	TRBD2	TGTGCCAGCAGCTATAGCGGGAGTGGCTACGAGCAGTACTTC	CASSYSGSGYEQYF
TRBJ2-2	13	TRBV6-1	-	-	TGTGCCAGCAGACCCTCGGGCACCGGGGAGCTGTTTTTT	CASRPSGTGELFF
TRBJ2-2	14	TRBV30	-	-	TGTGCCTGGAGTGGAGCCATCAACACCGGGGAGCTGTTTTTT	CAWSGAINTGELFF
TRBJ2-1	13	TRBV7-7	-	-	TGTGCTAGCAGCACAGGGCTTGCGGGTGAGCAGTTCTTC	CASSTGLAGEQFF
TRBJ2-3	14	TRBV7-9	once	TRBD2	TGTGCCAGCAGCTTATCAAACGGGGAGGGATTGCAGTATTTT	CASSLSNGEGLQYF
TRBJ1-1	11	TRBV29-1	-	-	TGCAGCGTTGTGAGGGGGACTGAAGCTTTCTTT	CSVVRGTEAFF
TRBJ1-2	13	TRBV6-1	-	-	TGTGCCAGCAGACGCTCCCGAGACTATGGCTACACCTTC	CASRRSRDYGYTF
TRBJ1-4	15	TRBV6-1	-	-	TGTGCCAGCTCTTGGACAGCCCTTTATAATGAAAAACTGTTTTTT	CASSWTALYNEKLFF
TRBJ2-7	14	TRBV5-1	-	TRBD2	TGCGCCAGCAGGTTCGAACTAGCGGACTACGAGCAGTACTTC	CASRFELADYEQYF
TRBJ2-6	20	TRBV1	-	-	TGCACCAGCAGCCATCCAGGTGGGGGACAGTATTTCTCTGGGGCCAACGTCCTGACTTTC	CTSSHPGGGQYFSGANVLTF
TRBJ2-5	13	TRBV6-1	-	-	TGTGCCAGCAGTGTGGGCAAGGCGGAGACCCAGTACTTC	CASSVGKAETQYF
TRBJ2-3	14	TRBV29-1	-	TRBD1	TGCAGCGTTGGTGGACAGGGGCGGTCAGATACGCAGTATTTT	CSVGGQGRSDTQYF
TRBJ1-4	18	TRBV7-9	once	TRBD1	TGTGCCAGCAGCTTTGATAGGACAGGAGGTCCCCAGCATGAAAAACTGTTTTTT	CASSFDRTGGPQHEKLFF
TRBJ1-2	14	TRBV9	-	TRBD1	TGTGCCAGCAGCGCCCGACAGGGAGGGGATGGCTACACCTTC	CASSARQGGDGYTF
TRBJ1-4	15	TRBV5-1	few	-	TGCGCCAGCAGCTTACAAGGGGGAACTAATGAAAAACTGTTTTTT	CASSLQGGTNEKLFF
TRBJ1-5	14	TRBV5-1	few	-	TGCGCCAGCAGCTCCACAGGGCAGGGTCAGCCCCAGCATTTT	CASSSTGQGQPQHF
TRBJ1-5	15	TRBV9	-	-	TGTGCCAGCAGCCCAGGGGACGTCGTTAATCAGCCCCAGCATTTT	CASSPGDVVNQPQHF
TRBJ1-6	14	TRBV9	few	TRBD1	TGTGCCAGCAGCTACAGGGGGAACAATTCACCCCTCCACTTT	CASSYRGNNSPLHF
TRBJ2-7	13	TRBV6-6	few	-	TGTGCCAGCAGTTACCACTCGCCGCCCGAGCAGTACTTC	CASSYHSPPEQYF
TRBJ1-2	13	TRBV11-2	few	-	TGTGCCAGCAGTTCTACAGGCTTCTATGGCTACACCTTC	CASSSTGFYGYTF
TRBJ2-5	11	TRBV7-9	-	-	TGTGCCGGACAAGGAGTCGAGACCCAGTACTTC	CAGQGVETQYF
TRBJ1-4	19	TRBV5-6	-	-	TGTGCCAGCAGCCCCGGGAACGGGCAGCCTAGACCAACTAATGAAAAACTGTTTTTT	CASSPGNGQPRPTNEKLFF
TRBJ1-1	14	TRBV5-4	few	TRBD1	TGTGCCAGCAGCTTGAAACAGGGGGCCACTGAAGCTTTCTTT	CASSLKQGATEAFF
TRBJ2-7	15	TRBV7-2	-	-	TGTGCCAGCAGCCGAAGTCTCAGTCCCCTATACGAGCAGTACTTC	CASSRSLSPLYEQYF
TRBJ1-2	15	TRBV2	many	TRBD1	TGTGCCAGCAGAGTGGGGGACAGGTCCGGCTATGGCTACACCTTC	CASRVGDRSGYGYTF
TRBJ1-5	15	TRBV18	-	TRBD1	TGTGCCAGCTCACCAGGCAGGGGGGGGGTTCAGCCCCAGCATTTT	CASSPGRGGVQPQHF
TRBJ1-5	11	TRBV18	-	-	TGTGCCAGCTCATCAGAGGGGCCCCAGCATTTT	CASSSEGPQHF
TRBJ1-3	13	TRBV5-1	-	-	TGCGCCAGCGTCTCGGATTCTGGAAACACCATATATTTT	CASVSDSGNTIYF
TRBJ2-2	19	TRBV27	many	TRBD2	TGTGCCAGCAGGCCTACTAGCGGGAGGGCCCGAGGGTATACCGGGGAGCTGTTTTTT	CASRPTSGRARGYTGELFF
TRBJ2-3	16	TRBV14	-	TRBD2	TGTGCCAGCAGCCAGCTAGCGGGAGGTAGCACAGATACGCAGTATTTT	CASSQLAGGSTDTQYF
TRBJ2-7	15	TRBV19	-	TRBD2	TGTGCCAGTAGTATCACCCTAGCGGGAACCTACGAGCAGTACTTC	CASSITLAGTYEQYF
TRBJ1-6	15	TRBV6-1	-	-	TGTGCCAGCAGTGATGGTGGGGGATGGGTTTCACCCCTCCACTTT	CASSDGGGWVSPLHF
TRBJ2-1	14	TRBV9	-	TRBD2	TGTGCCAGCAGCGGTAGCGGGCCTTACAATGAGCAGTTCTTC	CASSGSGPYNEQFF
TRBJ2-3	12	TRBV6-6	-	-	TGTGCCAGCAGTCAGGGCTTGGGTACGCAGTATTTT	CASSQGLGTQYF
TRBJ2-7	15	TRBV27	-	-	TGTGCCAGCAGTTTCGCGTCAGGGAGCGGCTACGAGCAGTACTTC	CASSFASGSGYEQYF
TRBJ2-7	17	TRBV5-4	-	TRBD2	TGTGCCAGCAGCTTGGCGAGCGGGGGTGCTAGCTCCTACGAGCAGTACTTC	CASSLASGGASSYEQYF
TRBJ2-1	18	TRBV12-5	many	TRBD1	TGTGCTAGTGGTTTGAAGAGACAGGGGGTTAGCTCCTACAATGAGCAGTTCTTC	CASGLKRQGVSSYNEQFF
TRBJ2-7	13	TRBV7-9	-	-	TGTGCCAGCAGCTTAGAGGGACCCGGCGAGCAGTACTTC	CASSLEGPGEQYF
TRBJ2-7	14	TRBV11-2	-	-	TGTGCCAGCAGCTACGACGGGAACTCCTACGAGCAGTACTTC	CASSYDGNSYEQYF
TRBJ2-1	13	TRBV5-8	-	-	TGTGCCAGCAGCGCTCGTTGGTACAATGAGCAGTTCTTC	CASSARWYNEQFF
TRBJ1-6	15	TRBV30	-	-	TGTGCCTGGAGTGTAACAGGACCGATTAATTCACCCCTCCACTTT	CAWSVTGPINSPLHF
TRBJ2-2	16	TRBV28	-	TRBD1	TGTGCCAGCATCGGACAGGGGGAAATAAACACCGGGGAGCTGTTTTTT	CASIGQGEINTGELFF